The rows below give T cell receptor beta chains drawn from one sample of a study of siplizumab effects on memory and regulatory T cells. The table came from immunoSEQ multiplex PCR; TCRdb's copy has only in-frame clones and leaves some out. The data contain tens of thousands of clones, over 85% of them singletons. Input material: CD8+ T cells sorted from blood. These TCRs come from a human donor in good health. CDR3s include the opening cysteine and the closing phenylalanine or tryptophan. Fields, in order: J gene, V gene, D gene, clone size, CDR3 protein, CDR3 DNA. A D gene is named only where the DNA matches it firmly. The size of a clone is reported for some rows only, either as once, few or many, or as a class for expanded clones.

J: TRBJ2-5; V: TRBV9; D: NA; size: NA; CDR3: CASSAGGARETQYF; DNA: TGTGCCAGCAGTGCTGGGGGGGCCCGGGAGACCCAGTACTTC
J: TRBJ2-2; V: TRBV7-7; D: NA; size: NA; CDR3: CASSGMSGELFF; DNA: TGTGCTAGCAGCGGTATGTCCGGGGAGCTGTTTTTT
J: TRBJ2-3; V: TRBV9; D: NA; size: NA; CDR3: CASSVEGRATPQTQYF; DNA: TGTGCCAGCAGCGTAGAGGGACGGGCTACTCCTCAAACGCAGTATTTT
J: TRBJ2-2; V: TRBV27; D: NA; size: NA; CDR3: CASSTQAQRDGELFF; DNA: TGTGCCAGCAGTACCCAGGCACAAAGAGACGGGGAGCTGTTTTTT
J: TRBJ2-5; V: TRBV15; D: TRBD1; size: NA; CDR3: CATSITGGKEKETQYF; DNA: TGTGCCACCAGCATCACAGGGGGTAAGGAGAAAGAGACCCAGTACTTC
J: TRBJ1-1; V: TRBV19; D: NA; size: once; CDR3: CASSISLANTEAFF; DNA: TGTGCCAGTAGTATAAGCCTGGCGAACACTGAAGCTTTCTTT
J: TRBJ1-5; V: TRBV19; D: NA; size: NA; CDR3: CASSDRQTNQPQHF; DNA: TGTGCCAGTAGTGACCGACAGACCAATCAGCCCCAGCATTTT
J: TRBJ2-1; V: TRBV18; D: NA; size: NA; CDR3: CASSPARIAEDNEQFF; DNA: TGTGCCAGCTCACCAGCCCGAATAGCTGAAGACAATGAGCAGTTCTTC
J: TRBJ2-7; V: TRBV30; D: TRBD1; size: NA; CDR3: CAWSAGTGGDDEQYF; DNA: TGTGCCTGGAGTGCCGGGACAGGAGGAGACGACGAGCAGTACTTC
J: TRBJ2-7; V: TRBV5-3; D: NA; size: NA; CDR3: CARSLFLGYEQYF; DNA: TGTGCCAGAAGCTTGTTTCTGGGTTACGAGCAGTACTTC
J: TRBJ2-5; V: TRBV19; D: NA; size: NA; CDR3: CASKGAGASETQYF; DNA: TGTGCCAGTAAGGGGGCGGGGGCTTCGGAGACCCAGTACTTC
J: TRBJ2-1; V: TRBV7-9; D: TRBD2; size: NA; CDR3: CASSPTSGGPSNEQFF; DNA: TGTGCCAGCAGCCCAACTAGCGGGGGCCCCTCTAATGAGCAGTTCTTC
J: TRBJ2-1; V: TRBV19; D: TRBD2; size: NA; CDR3: CASSIDSPGLAKYNEQFF; DNA: TGTGCCAGTAGTATAGACTCACCGGGACTAGCGAAATACAATGAGCAGTTCTTC
J: TRBJ2-1; V: TRBV4-1; D: NA; size: once; CDR3: CASSPSSYNEQFF; DNA: TGCGCCAGCAGCCCATCGAGTTACAATGAGCAGTTCTTC
J: TRBJ2-7; V: TRBV19; D: NA; size: NA; CDR3: CASSTTGWYEQYF; DNA: TGTGCCAGTTCGACTACAGGGTGGTACGAGCAGTACTTC
J: TRBJ2-1; V: TRBV10-3; D: TRBD1; size: NA; CDR3: CAISPGQSYNEQFF; DNA: TGTGCCATCAGTCCGGGACAGTCCTACAATGAGCAGTTCTTC
J: TRBJ2-7; V: TRBV27; D: TRBD1; size: few; CDR3: CASRSDRDYEQYF; DNA: TGTGCCAGCAGGTCGGACAGGGACTACGAGCAGTACTTC
J: TRBJ2-2; V: TRBV14; D: TRBD1; size: NA; CDR3: CASSQRTGWTGELFF; DNA: TGTGCCAGCAGCCAAAGGACAGGGTGGACCGGGGAGCTGTTTTTT
J: TRBJ2-1; V: TRBV19; D: TRBD2; size: NA; CDR3: CASSPGLGNEQFF; DNA: TGTGCCAGTAGCCCGGGACTAGGGAATGAGCAGTTCTTC
J: TRBJ1-1; V: TRBV7-6; D: NA; size: NA; CDR3: CASSYSPDSMNTEAFF; DNA: TGTGCCAGCAGCTATAGTCCGGACAGCATGAACACTGAAGCTTTCTTT
J: TRBJ2-7; V: TRBV7-9; D: NA; size: once; CDR3: CASSTTDYEQYF; DNA: TGTGCCAGCAGCACTACAGACTACGAGCAGTACTTC
J: TRBJ2-1; V: TRBV19; D: TRBD2; size: NA; CDR3: CASSIEGLAEYNEQFF; DNA: TGTGCCAGTAGTATAGAGGGACTAGCGGAGTACAATGAGCAGTTCTTC
J: TRBJ2-7; V: TRBV4-1; D: NA; size: NA; CDR3: CASSQRTGTYEQYF; DNA: TGCGCCAGCAGCCAACGGACGGGTACCTACGAGCAGTACTTC
J: TRBJ1-3; V: TRBV7-9; D: NA; size: NA; CDR3: CASSLGHPSSGNTIYF; DNA: TGTGCCAGCAGCTTAGGACACCCGAGCTCTGGAAACACCATATATTTT
J: TRBJ1-1; V: TRBV6-4; D: NA; size: few; CDR3: CASSDQNGAEAFF; DNA: TGTGCCAGCAGTGACCAGAATGGGGCTGAAGCTTTCTTT
J: TRBJ2-7; V: TRBV10-3; D: NA; size: medium-sized; CDR3: CAISVKQEVTYEQYF; DNA: TGTGCCATCAGTGTAAAACAGGAGGTGACCTACGAGCAGTACTTC
J: TRBJ1-4; V: TRBV7-9; D: TRBD1; size: NA; CDR3: CASSPGGTGDEKLFF; DNA: TGTGCCAGCAGCCCAGGGGGGACAGGGGATGAAAAACTGTTTTTT
J: TRBJ2-2; V: TRBV9; D: TRBD2; size: NA; CDR3: CASSGPTGGAGELFF; DNA: TGTGCCAGCAGCGGCCCGACGGGGGGGGCCGGGGAGCTGTTTTTT
J: TRBJ2-2; V: TRBV27; D: TRBD2; size: NA; CDR3: CASSRLRGGLELFF; DNA: TGTGCCAGCAGCCGGTTACGGGGGGGGTTAGAGCTGTTTTTT
J: TRBJ2-1; V: TRBV5-1; D: TRBD2; size: NA; CDR3: CASSLRRGGAHEQFF; DNA: TGCGCCAGCAGCTTGCGCCGCGGGGGGGCGCATGAGCAGTTCTTC
J: TRBJ2-3; V: TRBV11-1; D: TRBD1; size: NA; CDR3: CASSPTGGTVDTQYF; DNA: TGTGCCAGCAGCCCGACAGGGGGAACGGTAGATACGCAGTATTTT
J: TRBJ2-1; V: TRBV27; D: TRBD2; size: NA; CDR3: CASSTSAYNEQFF; DNA: TGTGCCAGCAGTACTAGCGCCTACAATGAGCAGTTCTTC
J: TRBJ1-2; V: TRBV9; D: NA; size: NA; CDR3: CASSVGIGGPVGYTF; DNA: TGTGCCAGCAGCGTAGGAATCGGGGGGCCGGTGGGCTACACCTTC
J: TRBJ1-2; V: TRBV7-9; D: NA; size: few; CDR3: CASSPRGTGGYTF; DNA: TGTGCCAGCAGCCCAAGGGGTACGGGTGGCTACACCTTC